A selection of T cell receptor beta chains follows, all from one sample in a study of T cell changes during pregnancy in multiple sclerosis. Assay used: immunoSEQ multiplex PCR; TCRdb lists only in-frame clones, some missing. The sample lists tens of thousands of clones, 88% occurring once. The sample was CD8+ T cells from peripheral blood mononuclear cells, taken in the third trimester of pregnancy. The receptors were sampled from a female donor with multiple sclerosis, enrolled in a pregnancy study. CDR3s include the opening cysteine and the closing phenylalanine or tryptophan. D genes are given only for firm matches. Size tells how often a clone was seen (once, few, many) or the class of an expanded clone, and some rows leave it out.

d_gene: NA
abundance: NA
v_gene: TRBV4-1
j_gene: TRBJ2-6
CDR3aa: CASAQTSSGANVLTF
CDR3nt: TGCGCCTCGGCACAGACCAGCTCTGGGGCCAACGTCCTGACTTTC

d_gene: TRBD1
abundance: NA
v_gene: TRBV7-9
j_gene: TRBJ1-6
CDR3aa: CASSEGQGFSPLHF
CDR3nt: TGTGCCAGCAGCGAGGGACAGGGCTTTTCACCCCTCCACTTT

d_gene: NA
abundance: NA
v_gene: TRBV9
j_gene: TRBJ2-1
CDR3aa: CASSASSSYNEQFF
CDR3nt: TGTGCCAGCAGCGCCTCCAGCTCCTACAATGAGCAGTTCTTC

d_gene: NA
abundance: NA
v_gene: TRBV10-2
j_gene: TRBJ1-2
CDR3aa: CASIPGEGRIDGYTF
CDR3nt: TGCGCCAGCATCCCCGGGGAAGGACGGATCGATGGCTACACCTTC

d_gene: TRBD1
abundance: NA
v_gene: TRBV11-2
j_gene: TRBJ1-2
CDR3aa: CASSSRDSFYGYTF
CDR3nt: TGTGCCAGCAGCTCCCGGGACAGTTTCTATGGCTACACCTTC

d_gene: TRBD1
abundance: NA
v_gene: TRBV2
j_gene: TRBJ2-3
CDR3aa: CASSWARGWYF
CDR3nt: TGTGCCAGCAGTTGGGCCAGGGGGTGGTATTTT

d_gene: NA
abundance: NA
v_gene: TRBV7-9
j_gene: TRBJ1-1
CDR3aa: CASRQTGDTEAFF
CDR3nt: TGTGCCAGCAGGCAAACGGGGGACACTGAAGCTTTCTTT

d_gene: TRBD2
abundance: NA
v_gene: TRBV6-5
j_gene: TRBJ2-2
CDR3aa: CASSTVAGGHRELFF
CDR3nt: TGTGCCAGCAGCACGGTAGCGGGGGGACACCGGGAGCTGTTTTTT

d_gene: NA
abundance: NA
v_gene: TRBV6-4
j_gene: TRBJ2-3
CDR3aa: CASSDSSSDTQYF
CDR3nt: TGTGCCAGCAGTGACTCTTCATCAGATACGCAGTATTTT

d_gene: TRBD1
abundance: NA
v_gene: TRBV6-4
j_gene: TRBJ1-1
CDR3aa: CATSTGANTEAFF
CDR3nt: TGTGCCACAAGTACAGGGGCTAACACTGAAGCTTTCTTT

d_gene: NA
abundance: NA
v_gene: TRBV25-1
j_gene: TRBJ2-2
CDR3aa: CASSEDSGTGELFF
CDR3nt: TGTGCCAGCAGTGAAGACAGTGGCACCGGGGAGCTGTTTTTT

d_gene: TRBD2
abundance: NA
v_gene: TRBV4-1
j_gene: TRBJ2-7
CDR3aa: CASSFRLAGESSYEQYF
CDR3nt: TGCGCCAGCAGCTTCCGACTAGCGGGGGAGAGCTCCTACGAGCAGTACTTC

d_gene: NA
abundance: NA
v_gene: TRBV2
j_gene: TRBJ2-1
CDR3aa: CASRQGPRNYNEQFF
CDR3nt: TGTGCCAGCAGACAGGGTCCCAGGAACTACAATGAGCAGTTCTTC

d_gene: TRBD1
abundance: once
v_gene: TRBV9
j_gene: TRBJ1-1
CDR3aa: CASSSLVGDRGPPTSEAFF
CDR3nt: TGTGCCAGCAGTTCTCTTGTGGGGGACAGGGGGCCCCCTACGTCTGAAGCTTTCTTT

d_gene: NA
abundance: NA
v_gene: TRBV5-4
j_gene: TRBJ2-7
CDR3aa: CASSAGPSSSYEQYF
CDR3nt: TGTGCCAGCAGCGCGGGACCGTCGAGCTCCTACGAGCAGTACTTC

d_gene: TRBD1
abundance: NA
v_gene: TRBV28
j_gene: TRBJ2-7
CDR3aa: CASSIRDRGLDEQYF
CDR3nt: TGTGCCAGCAGTATTAGGGACAGGGGGCTGGACGAGCAGTACTTC

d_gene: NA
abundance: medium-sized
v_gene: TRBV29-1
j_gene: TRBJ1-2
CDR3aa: CSVYGSNYGYTF
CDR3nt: TGCAGCGTTTATGGGAGTAACTATGGCTACACCTTC

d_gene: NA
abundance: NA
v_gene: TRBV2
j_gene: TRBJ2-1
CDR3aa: CASSTGTFSNEQFF
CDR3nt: TGTGCCAGTTCAACCGGGACTTTCTCCAATGAGCAGTTCTTC

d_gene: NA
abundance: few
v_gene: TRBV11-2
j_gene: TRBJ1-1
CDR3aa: CASSSGGPGDTEAFF
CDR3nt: TGTGCCAGCAGCTCTGGCGGCCCTGGAGACACTGAAGCTTTCTTT

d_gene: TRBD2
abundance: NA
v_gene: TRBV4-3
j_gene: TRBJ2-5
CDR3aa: CASSRATSGGLQETQYF
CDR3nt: TGCGCCAGCAGCCGAGCGACTAGCGGGGGGCTCCAAGAGACCCAGTACTTC

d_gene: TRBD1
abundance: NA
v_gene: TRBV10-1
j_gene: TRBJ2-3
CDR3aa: CASSEQGGTDTQYF
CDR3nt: TGCGCCAGCAGTGAACAGGGGGGCACAGATACGCAGTATTTT

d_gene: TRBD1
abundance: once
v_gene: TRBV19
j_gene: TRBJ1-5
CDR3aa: CASSNERGRQGNQPQHF
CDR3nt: TGTGCCAGTAGTAATGAACGAGGGCGACAGGGTAATCAGCCCCAGCATTTT

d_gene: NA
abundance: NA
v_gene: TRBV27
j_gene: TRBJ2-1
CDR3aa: CASSLVRIPLNEQFF
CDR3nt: TGTGCCAGCAGTTTAGTGAGGATACCTCTAAATGAGCAGTTCTTC

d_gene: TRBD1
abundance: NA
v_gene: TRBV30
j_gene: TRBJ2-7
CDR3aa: CAWKGTGGEEQYF
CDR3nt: TGTGCCTGGAAGGGGACAGGGGGAGAGGAGCAGTACTTC

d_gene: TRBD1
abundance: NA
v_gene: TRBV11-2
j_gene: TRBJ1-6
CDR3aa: CASSLGYRGLNSPLHF
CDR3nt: TGTGCCAGCAGCCTAGGGTACAGGGGTCTTAATTCACCCCTCCACTTT

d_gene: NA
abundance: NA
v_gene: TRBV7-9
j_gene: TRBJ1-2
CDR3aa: CASSWGVPHYGYTF
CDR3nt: TGTGCCAGCAGCTGGGGGGTCCCTCACTATGGCTACACCTTC

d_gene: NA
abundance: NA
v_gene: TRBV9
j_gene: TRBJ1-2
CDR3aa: CASTSSDSYYGYTF
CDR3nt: TGTGCCAGCACCTCCTCGGACAGCTACTATGGCTACACCTTC

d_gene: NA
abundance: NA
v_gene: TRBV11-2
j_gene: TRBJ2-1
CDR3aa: CASSLFGGGHWDEQFF
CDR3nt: TGTGCCAGCAGCTTGTTCGGTGGGGGACACTGGGATGAGCAGTTCTTC

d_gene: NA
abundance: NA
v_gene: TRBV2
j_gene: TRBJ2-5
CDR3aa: CASSEGRVLLQETQYF
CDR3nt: TGTGCCAGCAGTGAAGGGAGGGTTCTTTTACAAGAGACCCAGTACTTC

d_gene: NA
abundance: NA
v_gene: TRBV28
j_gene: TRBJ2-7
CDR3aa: CASSFGSSGLYEQYF
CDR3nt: TGTGCCAGCAGCTTCGGCAGCAGCGGATTATACGAGCAGTACTTC

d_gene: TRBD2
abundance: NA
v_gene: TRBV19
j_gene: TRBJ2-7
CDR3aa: CASSTAGREDGYEQYF
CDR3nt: TGTGCCAGTAGTACCGCGGGACGGGAGGATGGGTACGAGCAGTACTTC

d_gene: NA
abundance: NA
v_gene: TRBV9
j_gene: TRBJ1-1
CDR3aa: CASSVGDRELEAFF
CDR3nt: TGTGCCAGCAGCGTAGGTGACAGAGAACTTGAAGCTTTCTTT

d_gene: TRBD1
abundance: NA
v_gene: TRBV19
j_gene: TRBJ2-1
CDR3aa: CASSIQTGSYNEQFF
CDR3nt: TGTGCCAGTAGTATTCAGACAGGGAGCTACAATGAGCAGTTCTTC

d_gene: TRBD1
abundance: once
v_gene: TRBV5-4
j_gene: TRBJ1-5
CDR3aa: CASSLDRGNQPQHF
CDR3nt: TGTGCCAGCAGCTTGGACAGGGGAAATCAGCCCCAGCATTTT

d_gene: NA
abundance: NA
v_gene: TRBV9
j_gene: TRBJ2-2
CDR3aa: CASSEAGYTGELFF
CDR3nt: TGTGCCAGCAGCGAAGCAGGATACACCGGGGAGCTGTTTTTT

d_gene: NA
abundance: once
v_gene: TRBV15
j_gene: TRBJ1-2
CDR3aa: CATSRSVTGIYGYTF
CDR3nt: TGTGCCACCAGCAGGTCCGTAACAGGGATCTATGGCTACACCTTC

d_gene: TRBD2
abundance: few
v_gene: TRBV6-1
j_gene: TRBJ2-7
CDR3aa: CASSASGGAAYEQYF
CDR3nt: TGTGCCAGCAGTGCTAGCGGGGGGGCCGCCTACGAGCAGTACTTC

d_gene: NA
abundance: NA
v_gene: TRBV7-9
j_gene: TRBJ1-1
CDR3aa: CASSPRGRQEAFF
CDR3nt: TGTGCCAGCAGTCCGCGGGGCCGACAAGAAGCTTTCTTT

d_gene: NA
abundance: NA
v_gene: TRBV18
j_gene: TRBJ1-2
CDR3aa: CASRPLQGDNYGYTF
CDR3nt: TGTGCCAGCCGCCCGCTACAGGGCGATAACTATGGCTACACCTTC

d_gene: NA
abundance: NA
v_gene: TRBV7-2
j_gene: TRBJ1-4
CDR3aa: CASSLILGEKLFF
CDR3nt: TGTGCCAGCAGCTTGATCCTCGGGGAAAAACTGTTTTTT

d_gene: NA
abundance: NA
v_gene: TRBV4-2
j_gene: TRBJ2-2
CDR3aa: CASSQDPLATGDTGELFF
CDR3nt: TGTGCCAGCAGCCAAGATCCGCTAGCGACCGGGGACACCGGGGAGCTGTTTTTT

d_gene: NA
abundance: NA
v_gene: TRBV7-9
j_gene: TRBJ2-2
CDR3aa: CASSLGLPGAGELFF
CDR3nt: TGTGCCAGCAGCTTAGGACTCCCCGGGGCCGGGGAGCTGTTTTTT

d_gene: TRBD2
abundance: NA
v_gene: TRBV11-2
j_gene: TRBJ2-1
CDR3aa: CASSLLTGTSRHNEQFF
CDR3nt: TGTGCCAGCAGCTTGCTCACCGGGACTAGTCGCCACAATGAGCAGTTCTTC

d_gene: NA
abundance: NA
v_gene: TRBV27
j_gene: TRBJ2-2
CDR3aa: CASSLGWTGVLRAGELFF
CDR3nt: NA

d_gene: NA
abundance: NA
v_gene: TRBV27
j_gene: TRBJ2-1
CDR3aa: CASSLSPRSNEQFF
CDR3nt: TGTGCCAGCAGTTTATCCCCACGGAGTAATGAGCAGTTCTTC

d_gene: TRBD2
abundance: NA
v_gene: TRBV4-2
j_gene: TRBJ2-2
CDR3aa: CASSQLAGDTGELFF
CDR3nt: TGTGCCAGCAGCCAACTAGCGGGGGACACCGGGGAGCTGTTTTTT

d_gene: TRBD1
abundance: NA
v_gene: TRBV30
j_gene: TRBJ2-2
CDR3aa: CAWSPAAPGQTNTGELFF
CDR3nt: TGTGCCTGGAGTCCTGCCGCGCCGGGACAGACGAACACCGGGGAGCTGTTTTTT

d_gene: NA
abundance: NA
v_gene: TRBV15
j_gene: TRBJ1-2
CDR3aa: CATSREVKGRGYGYTF
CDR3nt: TGTGCCACCAGCAGAGAGGTGAAGGGAAGGGGCTATGGCTACACCTTC

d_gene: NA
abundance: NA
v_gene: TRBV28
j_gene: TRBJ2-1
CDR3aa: CASSPLEQVYNEQFF
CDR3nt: TGTGCCAGCAGCCCCCTCGAGCAGGTGTACAATGAGCAGTTCTTC

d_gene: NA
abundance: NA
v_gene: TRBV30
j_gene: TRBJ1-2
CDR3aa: CAWSRHALSGYTF
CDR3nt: TGTGCCTGGAGTAGACACGCCCTGTCTGGCTACACCTTC

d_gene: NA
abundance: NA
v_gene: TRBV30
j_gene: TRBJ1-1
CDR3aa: CAWSLGALSTEAFF
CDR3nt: TGTGCCTGGAGTTTGGGGGCCTTGAGTACTGAAGCTTTCTTT

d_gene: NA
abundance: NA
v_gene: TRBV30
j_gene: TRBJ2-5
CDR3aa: CAWNGHSLQETQYF
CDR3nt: TGTGCCTGGAACGGACACTCACTGCAAGAGACCCAGTACTTC

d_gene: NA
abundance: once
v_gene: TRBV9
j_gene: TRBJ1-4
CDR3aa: CASSVDGLNEKLFF
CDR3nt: TGTGCCAGCAGCGTAGACGGTCTTAATGAAAAACTGTTTTTT

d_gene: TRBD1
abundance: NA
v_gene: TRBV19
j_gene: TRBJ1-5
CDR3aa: CASSRQGMVRSNQPQHF
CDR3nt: TGTGCCAGTAGTAGACAGGGGATGGTACGTAGCAATCAGCCCCAGCATTTT

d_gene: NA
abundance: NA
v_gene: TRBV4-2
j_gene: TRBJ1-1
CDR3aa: CASSRGVENTEAFF
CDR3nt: TGTGCCAGCAGCCGGGGGGTGGAAAACACTGAAGCTTTCTTT

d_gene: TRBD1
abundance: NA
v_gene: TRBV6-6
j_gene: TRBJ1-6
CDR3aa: CASSVQGSSYNSPLHF
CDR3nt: TGTGCCAGCAGTGTACAGGGGAGCTCCTATAATTCACCCCTCCACTTT

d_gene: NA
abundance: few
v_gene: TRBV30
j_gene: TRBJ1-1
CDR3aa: CAWAGYTEAFF
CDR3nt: TGTGCCTGGGCCGGGTACACTGAAGCTTTCTTT

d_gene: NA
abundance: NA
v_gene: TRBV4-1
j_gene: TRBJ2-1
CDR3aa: CASSQGGVAQYNEQFF
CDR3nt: TGCGCCAGCAGCCAAGGGGGGGTAGCACAATACAATGAGCAGTTCTTC